This T cell receptor beta chain was observed in a study of blood T cell repertoires in COVID-19. Assay: immunoSEQ multiplex PCR; the TCRdb copy retains only in-frame clones and omits some. The data hold 150,000 to 180,000 clones, with about 85% observed a single time. Deletions cut 0 bases from V and 14 bases from J, with 15 bases between. Germline V CDR1 and CDR2: LGHDT, YNNKEL (reference sequence). The CDR3 runs to 13 residues. The chain recombines TRBV3-1 (or the pseudogene TRBV3-2) with TRBJ2-3; D might be TRBD2 (7 bases). The origin of this receptor is a man aged 55 to 70 with COVID-19, enrolled during active disease. Sequenced material: peripheral blood. The CDR3 spells CASSQEGGGHRYF. The CDR3 DNA reads as TGTGCCAGCAGCCAAGAAGGGGGGGGGCATAGGTATTTT.